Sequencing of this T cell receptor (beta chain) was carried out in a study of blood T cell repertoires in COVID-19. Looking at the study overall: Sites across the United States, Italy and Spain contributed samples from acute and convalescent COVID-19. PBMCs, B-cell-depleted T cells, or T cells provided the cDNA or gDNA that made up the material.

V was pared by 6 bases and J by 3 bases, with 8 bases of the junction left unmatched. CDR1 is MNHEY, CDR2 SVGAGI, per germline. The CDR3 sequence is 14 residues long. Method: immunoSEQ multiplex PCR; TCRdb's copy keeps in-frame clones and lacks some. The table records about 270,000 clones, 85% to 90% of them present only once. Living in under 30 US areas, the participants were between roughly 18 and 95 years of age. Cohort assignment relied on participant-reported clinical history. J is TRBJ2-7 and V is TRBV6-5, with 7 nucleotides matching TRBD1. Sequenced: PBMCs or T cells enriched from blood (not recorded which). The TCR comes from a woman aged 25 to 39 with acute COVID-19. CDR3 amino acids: CASSDREVNYEQYF. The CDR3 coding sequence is TGTGCCAGCAGCGACAGGGAAGTGAACTACGAGCAGTACTTC.